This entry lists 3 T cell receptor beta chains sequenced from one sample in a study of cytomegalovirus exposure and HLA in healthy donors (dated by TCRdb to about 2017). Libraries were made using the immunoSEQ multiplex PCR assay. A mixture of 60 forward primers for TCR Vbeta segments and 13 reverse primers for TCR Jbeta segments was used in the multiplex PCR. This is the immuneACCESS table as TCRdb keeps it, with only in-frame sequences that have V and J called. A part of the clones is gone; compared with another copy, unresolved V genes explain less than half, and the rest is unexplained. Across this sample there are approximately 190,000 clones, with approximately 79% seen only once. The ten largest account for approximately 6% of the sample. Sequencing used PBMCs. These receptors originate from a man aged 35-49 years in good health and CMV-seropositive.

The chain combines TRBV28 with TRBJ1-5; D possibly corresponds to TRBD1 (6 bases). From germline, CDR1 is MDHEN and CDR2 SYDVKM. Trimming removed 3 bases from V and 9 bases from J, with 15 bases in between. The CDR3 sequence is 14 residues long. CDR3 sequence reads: CASSLRAGARPQHF. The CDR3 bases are TGTGCCAGCAGTTTGAGGGCAGGGGCTAGGCCCCAGCATTTT.

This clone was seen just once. The CDR3 loop reads CASSSGYGAEAFF. CDR3 DNA: TGTGCCAGCAGCTCGGGGTATGGGGCTGAAGCTTTCTTT. V is TRBV7-2 and J is TRBJ1-1, with D unclear. Per the germline V gene, CDR1 is SGHTA and CDR2 is FQGNSA. The CDR3 is made up of 13 amino acids. The V end lost 4 bases, the J end lost 6 bases, and 12 bases lay between the germline ends.

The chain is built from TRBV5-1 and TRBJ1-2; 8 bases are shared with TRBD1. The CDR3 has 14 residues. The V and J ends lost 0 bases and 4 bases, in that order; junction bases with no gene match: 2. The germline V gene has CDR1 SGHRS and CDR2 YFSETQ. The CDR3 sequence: CASSLADRGYGYTF. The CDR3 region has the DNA TGCGCCAGCAGCTTGGCTGACAGGGGCTATGGCTACACCTTC.